This T cell receptor (beta chain) was profiled in a study of blood T cell repertoires in COVID-19. Germline loops: CDR1 ENHRY, CDR2 SYGVKD. The CDR3 extends over 16 amino acids. The ends lost 6 bases at V and 2 bases at J; junction bases unmatched: 10. Sequenced by immunoSEQ multiplex PCR; TCRdb stores in-frame clones only, minus some. Of about 60,000 clones in the sample, about 86% were seen once. A single count supports this clone. V gene TRBV10-3 combines with J gene TRBJ2-3, with 8 bases identical to TRBD1. The clonotype comes from a man aged 55 to 70 with acute or convalescent COVID-19. The sequencing sample was made of peripheral blood. CDR3 region: CAIRATDRVNTDTQYF. The DNA for the CDR3 is TGTGCCATCAGAGCAACGGACAGGGTTAACACAGATACGCAGTATTTT.